This TCR beta chain was sequenced in a study of cytomegalovirus exposure and HLA in healthy donors. PCR employed 60 Vbeta and 13 Jbeta primers. TCRdb's copy holds only in-frame clones and misses some; the assay was immunoSEQ multiplex PCR. The sample yields about 160,000 clones, 79% seen once. The CDR3 runs 13 residues. Germline V gene lookup returns CDR1 SGHDT and CDR2 YYEEEE. The V end lost 4 bases, the J end lost 7 bases, and 12 bases lay between the germline ends. This clonotype originated in a human donor in good health. The specimen sequenced was PBMCs. This chain joins TRBV5-6 and TRBJ1-5; D might be TRBD1 (6 bases). The CDR3 reads CASSANRVQPQHF. CDR3 sequence (DNA): TGTGCCAGCAGCGCGAACAGGGTCCAGCCCCAGCATTTT.